Presented here are 5 T cell receptor beta chains from one specimen sequenced in a study of blood T cell repertoires in COVID-19. Sequenced by immunoSEQ multiplex PCR; TCRdb stores in-frame clones only, minus some. Here the sample spans roughly 270,000 clones, around 83% being singletons. What was sequenced was PBMCs or T cells enriched from blood (not recorded which). These receptor sequences come from a man between 35 and 55 years old who had been exposed to COVID-19.

The V call is TRBV6-5, the J call TRBJ2-7, with 9 nucleotides matching TRBD1. The V and J ends lost 7 bases and 7 bases, in that order; junction bases with no gene match: 8. Per germline, CDR1 MNHEY and CDR2 SVGAGI. This CDR3 is built from 13 residues. The CDR3 sequence is CASTGQGLGEQYF. In DNA, the CDR3 is TGTGCCAGCACGGGACAGGGTTTGGGGGAGCAGTACTTC.

CDR3: CASSPLPGTSNEQFF. CDR3 in DNA: TGCGCCAGCAGCCCACTACCCGGGACTAGCAATGAGCAGTTCTTC. The V gene is TRBV5-1, the J gene TRBJ2-1, with TRBD2 identical over 8 bases. With 4 bases clipped from V and 6 bases from J, the junction kept 9 bases outside the gene matches. CDR1 SGHRS and CDR2 YFSETQ come from the germline V gene. This CDR3 is built from 15 residues.

This chain connects TRBV18 to TRBJ2-7; D possibly corresponds to TRBD1 (5 bases). Between the trimmed V and J ends, which lost 4 bases and 4 bases, there was a span of 11 bases. CDR1 KGHSH and CDR2 LQKENI come from the germline V gene. CDR3 length: 13 amino acids. The CDR3 loop reads CASSQGQSYEQYF. The CDR3 nucleotides read TGTGCCAGCTCACAGGGGCAGTCGTACGAGCAGTACTTC.

The genes are TRBV29-1 and TRBJ1-1; the match to TRBD1 covers 9 bases. Germline V gene data show CDR1 as SQVTM and CDR2 as ANQGSEA. The length of the CDR3 is 15 residues. Trimming removed 4 bases from V and 10 bases from J; junction bases left unmatched: 16. The CDR3 loop is CSVGYGLRDRVVAFF. CDR3 nucleotide sequence: TGCAGCGTTGGGTATGGCCTAAGGGACAGGGTGGTAGCTTTCTTT. Combining the CDR3 with reference TRBV29-1 and TRBJ1-1 gives the whole variable domain SAVISQKPSRDICQRGTSLTIQCQVDSQVTMMFWYRQQPGQSLTLIATANQGSEATYESGFVIDKFPISRPNLTFSTLTVSNMSPEDSSIYLCSVGYGLRDRVVAFFGQGTRLTVV.

This clone was counted once. CDR3 DNA: TGTGCCAGCAGTGAAACCCTACCTTTGAGTTATCAAGAGACCCAGTACTTC. Its protein product is CASSETLPLSYQETQYF. This chain connects TRBV6-1 to TRBJ2-5; no definite D call. The germline gives CDR1 MNHNS, CDR2 SASEGT. There are 17 residues in the CDR3. With 2 bases removed from V and 2 bases from J, the gap between germline ends came to 18 bases.